The 30 T cell receptor beta chains below were found in one sample sequenced in a study of blood T cell repertoires in COVID-19. Repertoires were generated with immunoSEQ multiplex PCR, while TCRdb's copy carries only in-frame clones and drops some. The sample lists 150,000 to 200,000 clones, 75% to 85% seen once, with 8.1% in the top ten. The specimen sequenced was peripheral blood. These receptors originate from a woman aged 60-75 years with COVID-19, enrolled during active disease.

This chain uses TRBV5-6 with TRBJ1-1; tentatively, D is TRBD1 (5 bases). This CDR3 is 11 amino acids long. Germline V lookup: CDR1 SGHDT, CDR2 YYEEEE. The V end lost 4 bases, the J end lost 11 bases, and 12 bases lay between the germline ends. CDR3 sequence (DNA): TGTGCCAGCAGCGGGGGGACGGCTGCTTTCTTT. Protein sequence: CASSGGTAAFF.

The V and J genes are TRBV7-2 and TRBJ2-2; TRBD2 agrees at 8 bases. The trim removed 2 bases at V and 1 base at J, leaving 0 bases unmatched. Germline values: CDR1 SGHTA, CDR2 FQGNSA. CDR3 length equals 15 residues. The chain's CDR3 is CASSLTSGNTGELFF. In DNA form, the CDR3 reads TGTGCCAGCAGCTTAACTAGCGGGAACACCGGGGAGCTGTTTTTT. Drawing the rest from reference TRBV7-2 and TRBJ2-2, the complete variable domain is GAGVSQSPSNKVTEKGKDVELRCDPISGHTALYWYRQSLGQGLEFLIYFQGNSAPDKSGLPSDRFSAERTGGSVSTLTIQRTQQEDSAVYLCASSLTSGNTGELFFGEGSRLTVL.

The V and J genes are TRBV7-9 and TRBJ2-1; TRBD1 might be the D (6 bases). With 3 bases removed from V and 0 bases from J, the gap between germline ends came to 12 bases. Per germline, CDR1 SEHNR and CDR2 FQNEAQ (reference sequence). This CDR3 comprises 16 residues. The chain's CDR3 is CASSFPTGRSYNEQFF. The CDR3 region has the DNA TGTGCCAGCAGCTTTCCCACAGGGCGCTCCTACAATGAGCAGTTCTTC. The full variable domain, in which reference TRBV7-9 and TRBJ2-1 provide the parts outside the CDR3, is DTGVSQNPRHKITKRGQNVTFRCDPISEHNRLYWYRQTLGQGPEFLTYFQNEAQLEKSRLLSDRFSAERPKGSFSTLEIQRTEQGDSAMYLCASSFPTGRSYNEQFFGPGTRLTVL.

The rearrangement uses TRBV9 and TRBJ1-1; no firm D call. Germline V gives CDR1 SGDLS, CDR2 YYNGEE. This CDR3 region has 14 residues. V lost 6 bases, J lost 0 bases, and 12 bases lay in between. This CDR3 reads CASKVTSMNTEAFF. Here the CDR3 DNA reads TGTGCCAGCAAAGTCACATCCATGAACACTGAAGCTTTCTTT.

The CDR3 sequence: CASSLGRGNYGYTF. The CDR3 nucleotides are TGTGCCAGCAGCTTAGGTAGAGGCAACTATGGCTACACCTTC. The rearrangement uses TRBV7-2 and TRBJ1-2, with D uncertain. The V gene's germline CDR1 is SGHTA and CDR2 FQGNSA. This CDR3 is built from 14 residues. Trimming removed 1 base from V and 2 bases from J, with 8 bases in between. The whole variable domain, filled in from reference TRBV7-2 and TRBJ1-2, reads GAGVSQSPSNKVTEKGKDVELRCDPISGHTALYWYRQSLGQGLEFLIYFQGNSAPDKSGLPSDRFSAERTGGSVSTLTIQRTQQEDSAVYLCASSLGRGNYGYTFGSGTRLTVV.

V is TRBV2 and J is TRBJ2-3; 10 bases match TRBD1. The CDR3 has 14 amino acids. V shed 3 bases and J 7 bases; nucleotides not matched to a gene: 4. Germline V lookup: CDR1 SNHLY, CDR2 FYNNEI. The CDR3 DNA reads as TGTGCCAGCAGTGAGGGACAGGGGCCATATACGCAGTATTTT. Encoded protein: CASSEGQGPYTQYF. Full variable domain (remainder filled in from reference TRBV2 and TRBJ2-3): EPEVTQTPSHQVTQMGQEVILRCVPISNHLYFYWYRQILGQKVEFLVSFYNNEISEKSEIFDDQFSVERPDGSNFTLKIRSTKLEDSAMYFCASSEGQGPYTQYFGPGTRLTVL.

The rearrangement joins TRBV6-2 or TRBV6-3 to TRBJ2-1, with a possible D match to TRBD2 (5 bases). Germline lookup yields CDR1 MNHEY and CDR2 SVGEGT. Trimming took 6 bases from V and 5 from J, leaving 17 bases between them. This CDR3 contains 15 residues. The CDR3 reads CASSRTPDGNNEQFF. Written as DNA, the CDR3 is TGTGCCAGCAGCCGGACGCCGGACGGGAACAATGAGCAGTTCTTC.

The chain uses TRBV28 and TRBJ1-5, with 10 bases fitting TRBD1. CDR3 length: 22 residues. From germline, CDR1 is MDHEN and CDR2 SYDVKM. The V and J ends lost 1 base and 1 base, in that order; junction bases with no gene match: 19. In DNA, the CDR3 is TGTGCCAGCAGTTTATATTTCCGGCCGGTGGGACAGGGGACAATCAGCAATCAGCCCCAGCATTTT. It encodes CASSLYFRPVGQGTISNQPQHF. Filled out from reference TRBV28 and TRBJ1-5, the complete variable domain reads DVKVTQSSRYLVKRTGEKVFLECVQDMDHENMFWYRQDPGLGLRLIYFSYDVKMKEKGDIPEGYSVSREKKERFSLILESASTNQTSMYLCASSLYFRPVGQGTISNQPQHFGDGTRLSIL.

The V and J genes are TRBV3-1 (or the pseudogene TRBV3-2) and TRBJ1-1, with D possibly matching TRBD1 (6 bases). The V end lost 0 bases, the J end lost 2 bases, and 13 bases lay between the germline ends. The CDR3 extends over 16 amino acids. Germline V gene lookup returns CDR1 LGHDT and CDR2 YNNKEL (reference sequence). CDR3 nucleotides: TGTGCCAGCAGCCAAGACCCTCAGGGGTCTAACACTGAAGCTTTCTTT. As protein: CASSQDPQGSNTEAFF.

This rearrangement joins TRBV5-1 to TRBJ2-5, with 9 bases matching TRBD2. Germline assignment: CDR1 SGHRS and CDR2 YFSETQ. V gave up 5 bases and J gave up 5 bases; unmatched junction bases: 10. This CDR3 has 15 residues. The CDR3 DNA reads as TGCGCCAGCAGGGCCGGGACTAGCCCTAGTGAGACCCAGTACTTC. It encodes CASRAGTSPSETQYF.

The V and J genes are TRBV5-1 and TRBJ2-7, with unresolved D. V lost 0 bases, J lost 2 bases, and 9 bases lay in between. This CDR3 contains 14 residues. CDR1 is SGHRS, CDR2 YFSETQ, per germline. The CDR3 reads CASSLVGGPYEQYF. In DNA form, the CDR3 reads TGCGCCAGCAGCTTGGTTGGCGGCCCCTACGAGCAGTACTTC.

This sequence joins TRBV5-1 and TRBJ1-4; D might be TRBD1 (6 bases). V was pared by 4 bases and J by 3 bases, with 10 bases between. Germline loops: CDR1 SGHRS, CDR2 YFSETQ. The CDR3 is made up of 14 amino acids. CDR3 sequence: CASSLGTSNEKLFF. CDR3 coding DNA: TGCGCCAGCAGCCTCGGGACATCTAATGAAAAACTGTTTTTT.

The chain is built from TRBV28 and TRBJ2-1, with 13 bases aligning to TRBD2. The CDR3 is 17 residues long. CDR1 is MDHEN and CDR2 is SYDVKM in the germline V gene. The V and J ends lost 5 bases and 2 bases, in that order; junction bases with no gene match: 6. The CDR3 spells CASSPGLAGVAYNEQFF. Here the CDR3 DNA reads TGTGCCAGCAGTCCAGGACTAGCGGGAGTTGCCTACAATGAGCAGTTCTTC.

This rearrangement joins TRBV3-1 (or the pseudogene TRBV3-2) to TRBJ2-2, with TRBD2 matching 7 bases. Germline V gene data show CDR1 as LGHDT and CDR2 as YNNKEL (reference sequence). The CDR3 consists of 13 residues. Trimming at V came to 3 bases and at J to 8 bases, leaving 3 bases not matched to a gene. CDR3 DNA sequence: TGTGCCAGCAGCCACGTACTAGCGGGGGAGCTGTTTTTT. Protein product: CASSHVLAGELFF.

The CDR3 loop reads CASSYSVGTGGYEQYF. CDR3 coding DNA: TGTGCCAGCAGTTACTCGGTAGGCACAGGTGGGTACGAGCAGTACTTC. J is TRBJ2-7 and V is TRBV6-5; maybe TRBD1 (5 bases). This CDR3 region has 16 residues. Germline CDR1 and CDR2: MNHEY and SVGAGI. V was trimmed by 0 bases and J by 4 bases, leaving 16 bases between them.

The chain carries TRBV21-1 and TRBJ2-1; the table names TRBD1, a call not compared with the DNA. TRBV21-1 is shown as a pseudogene. The CDR3 extends over 13 amino acids. The CDR3 region is CASSKEQGNEQFF. The DNA for the CDR3 is TGTGCCAGCAGCAAAGAGCAGGGGAATGAGCAGTTCTTC.

The chain uses TRBV7-9 and TRBJ2-3; weak D call: TRBD1 (5 bases). Deletions cut 5 bases from V and 4 bases from J, with 16 bases between. CDR1 and CDR2 (germline): SEHNR, FQNEAQ (reference sequence). The CDR3 is made up of 15 amino acids. CDR3 nucleotides: TGTGCCAGCAGCCCCGATCTAGGGGTACCAGATACGCAGTATTTT. This gives the protein CASSPDLGVPDTQYF.

V and J are TRBV6-1 and TRBJ1-5; 7 nucleotides match TRBD1. The CDR3 extends over 14 amino acids. With V trimmed by 0 bases and J by 7 bases, 3 bases remained unmatched. From germline, CDR1 is MNHNS and CDR2 SASEGT. Here the CDR3 DNA reads TGTGCCAGCAGTGAAGCGACAGGGCGCCAGCCCCAGCATTTT. Translation: CASSEATGRQPQHF.

The CDR3: CASSSYGTVRGGYTF. CDR3 nucleotides: TGTGCCAGCAGCTCGTATGGGACAGTTCGGGGCGGCTACACCTTC. The gene calls are TRBV7-3 and TRBJ1-2, with 7 bases that match TRBD1. Trimming removed 4 bases from V and 8 bases from J; junction bases left unmatched: 13. Per germline, CDR1 SGHTA and CDR2 FQGTGA. The CDR3 sequence is 15 residues long.

V is TRBV9 and J is TRBJ2-1; 13 bases line up with TRBD2. The ends lost 3 bases at V and 9 bases at J; junction bases unmatched: 9. Germline V gene lookup returns CDR1 SGDLS and CDR2 YYNGEE. The CDR3 has 16 amino acids. The CDR3 protein is CASSAGLAGSSGEQFF. The CDR3 DNA reads as TGTGCCAGCAGCGCGGGACTAGCGGGGTCGTCGGGTGAGCAGTTCTTC.

CDR3 loop: CASSRDREHYEQYV. Here the CDR3 DNA reads TGTGCCAGCTCCCGGGACAGGGAACACTACGAGCAGTACGTC. The rearrangement uses TRBV19 and TRBJ2-7, with 9 bases matching TRBD1. The CDR3 length is 14 residues. Germline V CDR1 and CDR2: LNHDA, SQIVND (reference sequence). The trim removed 9 bases at V and 3 bases at J, leaving 9 bases unmatched.

This clone appeared a single time. The J gene is TRBJ1-1, the V gene TRBV27, with D tentatively TRBD1 (6 bases). The germline V gene encodes CDR1 MNHEY and CDR2 SMNVEV (reference sequence). CDR3 length: 17 amino acids. V gave up 0 bases and J gave up 0 bases, with 14 bases separating them. The chain's CDR3 is CASSLSMRGSMNTEAFF. The CDR3 DNA is TGTGCCAGCAGTTTATCAATGAGGGGGTCCATGAACACTGAAGCTTTCTTT.

This rearrangement joins TRBV7-2 to TRBJ1-5, with D hard to call. The CDR3 sequence is 15 residues long. V lost 1 base and J lost 0, with 7 bases in between. Per germline, CDR1 SGHTA and CDR2 FQGNSA. CDR3 DNA sequence: TGTGCCAGCAGCTTAGACACCTCTAGCAATCAGCCCCAGCATTTT. Protein product: CASSLDTSSNQPQHF.

The chain couples TRBV10-3 to TRBJ2-1, with 12 nucleotides matching TRBD2. The CDR3 covers 15 residues. V shed 6 bases, J shed 5 bases, and the junction held 5 bases outside the gene matches. CDR1 and CDR2 (germline): ENHRY, SYGVKD. The CDR3 DNA is TGTGCCATCAGGACGACTAGCGGGGGTCACAATGAGCAGTTCTTC. Its protein product is CAIRTTSGGHNEQFF.

This rearrangement joins TRBV5-6 to TRBJ1-1; tentatively, D is TRBD1 (5 bases). This CDR3 is built from 15 residues. The V end was cut by 0 bases, the J end by 5 bases, with 14 bases between. Germline V lookup: CDR1 SGHDT, CDR2 YYEEEE. CDR3 amino acids: CASSLGILGGTEAFF. CDR3 in DNA: TGTGCCAGCAGCTTGGGAATATTGGGGGGGACTGAAGCTTTCTTT.

The gene calls are TRBV5-1 and TRBJ2-1; 8 bases map to TRBD2. The V and J ends lost 1 base and 6 bases, in that order; junction bases with no gene match: 15. The V gene's germline CDR1 is SGHRS and CDR2 YFSETQ. The CDR3 runs to 18 residues. The DNA of the CDR3 is TGCGCCAGCAGCTTGAGTAGGCCGGGACTAGGGCCGGGCAATGAGCAGTTCTTC. This translates into CASSLSRPGLGPGNEQFF.

The chain uses TRBV7-2 and TRBJ1-4; 8 bases map to TRBD1. This CDR3 spans 18 amino acids. Germline loops: CDR1 SGHTA, CDR2 FQGNSA. After removal of 4 bases from V and 2 bases from J, the junction contained 12 bases not matched to a gene. CDR3: CASSWEDRGGRTNEKLFF. The CDR3 nucleotides are TGTGCCAGCAGCTGGGAAGACAGGGGCGGAAGGACTAATGAAAAACTGTTTTTT.

The chain links TRBV24-1 to TRBJ2-1; perhaps TRBD2 as D (5 bases). The CDR3 is made up of 12 amino acids. Germline assignment: CDR1 KGHDR and CDR2 SFDVKD. Trimming left V 7 bases short and J 15 bases short, with 18 bases between. As DNA, the CDR3 is TGTGCCACCAGAGGTGAGGGAGCCGCTCCGTTCTTC. Its protein product is CATRGEGAAPFF.

The chain uses TRBV5-1 and TRBJ1-5, with D perhaps matching TRBD1 (6 bases). The V and J ends lost 4 bases and 2 bases respectively, with 13 bases between them. The CDR3 is made up of 15 amino acids. Germline V CDR1 and CDR2: SGHRS, YFSETQ. Written as DNA, the CDR3 is TGCGCCAGCAGCGAACAGGGATATGGCAATCAGCCCCAGCATTTT. Translating it yields CASSEQGYGNQPQHF.

The J gene is TRBJ1-3, the V gene TRBV5-6; D not resolved. The CDR3 length is 17 residues. Germline CDR1 reads SGHDT; CDR2 reads YYEEEE. V was pared by 3 bases and J by 3 bases, with 19 bases between. The CDR3 spells CASSSLGRGGYGNTIYF. The CDR3 coding sequence is TGTGCCAGCAGCTCCTTAGGCCGGGGAGGATATGGAAACACCATATATTTT.